What follows are 31 T cell receptor beta chains derived from one specimen sequenced in a study of radiation and T cells in renal cell carcinoma. Repertoires were generated with immunoSEQ multiplex PCR, while TCRdb's copy carries only in-frame clones and drops some. Here the sample spans around 15,000 clones, roughly 50% being singletons. Treatment reported: 15 Gy SBRT to primary tumor, nephrectomy 4 weeks later. Material: tumor tissue, obtained from a patient whose treatment included radiotherapy and nephrectomy. These receptor sequences come from a woman aged 55-69 years with renal cell carcinoma.

This clone was counted between two and nine times. V and J are TRBV28 and TRBJ2-1, with 7 bases aligning to TRBD1. The CDR3 extends over 15 amino acids. V shed 2 bases, J shed 2 bases, and the junction held 3 bases outside the gene matches. Germline lookup yields CDR1 MDHEN and CDR2 SYDVKM. CDR3: CASSLPGQTYNEQFF. In DNA form, the CDR3 reads TGTGCCAGCAGTTTACCGGGACAGACCTACAATGAGCAGTTCTTC.

This clone was recorded once. V gene TRBV7-9 combines with J gene TRBJ2-7, with D perhaps given as TRBD1 or TRBD2 (5 bases each). Trimming stripped 7 bases from V and 4 bases from J, with 11 bases between. Per germline, CDR1 SEHNR and CDR2 FQNEAQ (reference sequence). This CDR3 region has 12 residues. The CDR3 sequence: CASTNWGYEQYF. In nucleotides, the CDR3 is TGTGCCAGCACCAACTGGGGGTACGAGCAGTACTTC.

This clone has only a few counts. The chain couples TRBV7-9 to TRBJ1-5, with no clear D. CDR1 is SEHNR, CDR2 FQNEAQ, per germline (reference sequence). Trimming removed 3 bases from V and 8 bases from J, with 11 bases in between. The length of the CDR3 is 13 residues. In DNA, the CDR3 is TGTGCCAGCAGCTTTGGGGTAACGGAGCCCCAGCATTTT. This sequence encodes CASSFGVTEPQHF. Combining the CDR3 with reference TRBV7-9 and TRBJ1-5 gives the whole variable domain DTGVSQNPRHKITKRGQNVTFRCDPISEHNRLYWYRQTLGQGPEFLTYFQNEAQLEKSRLLSDRFSAERPKGSFSTLEIQRTEQGDSAMYLCASSFGVTEPQHFGDGTRLSIL.

The chain uses TRBV5-1 and TRBJ2-7; D ambiguous. There are 13 residues in the CDR3. Germline CDR1 SGHRS, CDR2 YFSETQ. The V gene lost 0 bases and the J gene lost 4 bases, with 8 bases spanning the gap. The CDR3 protein is CASSLDGFYEQYF. In nucleotides, the CDR3 is TGCGCCAGCAGCTTGGACGGATTTTACGAGCAGTACTTC.

On this clone: At one end the junction does not follow the germline gene, possibly because of a read error. The chain combines TRBV6-6 with TRBJ1-1; TRBD1 matches 7 bases. This CDR3 region has 14 residues. Germline V CDR1 and CDR2: MNHNY, SVGAGI (reference sequence). CDR3 in DNA: TGTGCCAGCAGTTTCGACAGGGTGAACCCTGAAGCTTTCTTT. Its translation is CASSFDRVNPEAFF.

The chain employs TRBV27 and TRBJ1-4; D is unresolved. CDR1 MNHEY and CDR2 SMNVEV come from the germline V gene (reference sequence). There are 14 residues in the CDR3. The germline V and J ends were trimmed by 0 bases and 5 bases, with 7 bases remaining between them. CDR3 loop: CASSLSDGNEKLFF. CDR3 bases: TGTGCCAGCAGTTTATCGGACGGGAATGAAAAACTGTTTTTT. The full variable domain, its missing parts supplied by reference TRBV27 and TRBJ1-4, is EAQVTQNPRYLITVTGKKLTVTCSQNMNHEYMSWYRQDPGLGLRQIYYSMNVEVTDKGDVPEGYKVSRKEKRNFPLILESPSPNQTSLYFCASSLSDGNEKLFFGSGTQLSVL.

The chain has TRBV9 and TRBJ1-4, with D uncertain. This CDR3 comprises 13 residues. Trimming shortened V by 3 bases and J by 7 bases, and 10 bases separated the two germline ends. The germline V gene has CDR1 SGDLS and CDR2 YYNGEE. CDR3 sequence (DNA): TGTGCCAGCAGCGGGACGGACCGTGAAAAACTGTTTTTT. This codes for CASSGTDREKLFF.

The chain employs TRBV13 and TRBJ1-1; 7 bases agree with TRBD1. The CDR3 loop spans 15 amino acids. From germline, CDR1 is PRHDT and CDR2 FYEKMQ (reference sequence). Unmatched junction bases numbered 6, after V lost 5 bases and J lost 0 bases. The CDR3 protein is CASSEGQSMNTEAFF. The CDR3 coding sequence is TGTGCCAGCAGCGAGGGACAGAGCATGAACACTGAAGCTTTCTTT.

This chain links TRBV11-3 with TRBJ2-3; TRBD2 aligns across 7 bases. Germline CDR1 and CDR2: SGHNT and YENEEA. The CDR3 has 16 residues. The junction had 7 bases not matched to a gene; V was cut back by 3 bases and J by 1 base. The CDR3 DNA is TGTGCCAGCAGCTTCACAATAGCGGGCCGCACAGATACGCAGTATTTT. Protein sequence: CASSFTIAGRTDTQYF.

This chain uses TRBV7-9 with TRBJ1-2; D remains ambiguous. The CDR3 has 13 amino acids. V was cut by 3 bases and J by 2 bases, with 7 bases left in between. Germline CDR1 reads SEHNR; CDR2 reads FQNEAQ (reference sequence). CDR3 DNA: TGTGCCAGCAGCTTTGCACAGAACTATGGCTACACCTTC. Encoded protein: CASSFAQNYGYTF.

A note on this clone: At one of its ends the junction is not consistent with the germline gene, which may arise from a read error. The genes are TRBV7-2 and TRBJ1-2; tentatively, D is TRBD1 (5 bases). Germline V gene lookup returns CDR1 SGHTA and CDR2 FQGNSA. The CDR3 spans 13 residues. CDR3 in DNA: TGTGCCAGCAGCGTTTCCGGGACGCAGACCCAGGCCTTC. Translated: CASSVSGTQTQAF. The full variable domain, its missing parts supplied by reference TRBV7-2 and TRBJ1-2, is GAGVSQSPSNKVTEKGKDVELRCDPISGHTALYWYRQSLGQGLEFLIYFQGNSAPDKSGLPSDRFSAERTGGSVSTLTIQRTQQEDSAVYLCASSVSGTQTQAFGSGTRLTVV.

This clone was seen more than once but under ten times. The chain recombines TRBV15 with TRBJ1-6; D gene uncertain. Germline-derived CDR1 and CDR2 are LNHNV and YYDKDF (reference sequence). V was clipped by 0 bases and J by 7 bases, with 10 bases between them. The CDR3 contains 15 residues. The CDR3 nucleotides are TGTGCCACCAGCAGAGATGGGTTAGAGAATTCACCCCTCCACTTT. This gives the protein CATSRDGLENSPLHF.

This clone was counted between two and nine times. The genes are TRBV9 and TRBJ2-3; 7 bases are shared with TRBD2. This CDR3 contains 17 residues. V was clipped by 4 bases and J by 2 bases; unmatched bases: 13. CDR1 is SGDLS, CDR2 YYNGEE, per germline. The CDR3 region is CASSPGGGTALTDTQYF. The CDR3 DNA reads as TGTGCCAGCAGCCCGGGGGGTGGGACGGCCCTCACAGATACGCAGTATTTT. The variable domain in full, with the rest retrieved from reference TRBV9 and TRBJ2-3, is DSGVTQTPKHLITATGQRVTLRCSPRSGDLSVYWYQQSLDQGLQFLIQYYNGEERAKGNILERFSAQQFPDLHSELNLSSLELGDSALYFCASSPGGGTALTDTQYFGPGTRLTVL.

The table lists this clone with many counts. The rearrangement uses TRBV7-3 and TRBJ2-2, with 10 bases matching TRBD2. Losses at the gene ends were 6 bases for V and 0 bases for J; bases not matched to a gene: 4. CDR3 size: 16 residues. Germline loops: CDR1 SGHTA, CDR2 FQGTGA. For the CDR3, the DNA is TGTGCCAGCAGAGAAACTAGCGGGGCGAACACCGGGGAGCTGTTTTTT. It specifies CASRETSGANTGELFF.

The chain couples TRBV5-1 to TRBJ2-3; D is unresolved. Germline CDR1 and CDR2: SGHRS and YFSETQ. The CDR3 is 13 residues long. The V and J ends lost 8 bases and 0 bases respectively, with 10 bases between them. DNA of the CDR3: TGCGCCAGTAAAGGTTTAAGCACAGATACGCAGTATTTT. Translating gives CASKGLSTDTQYF. Full variable domain (rest looked up from reference TRBV5-1 and TRBJ2-3): KAGVTQTPRYLIKTRGQQVTLSCSPISGHRSVSWYQQTPGQGLQFLFEYFSETQRNKGNFPGRFSGRQFSNSRSEMNVSTLELGDSALYLCASKGLSTDTQYFGPGTRLTVL.

This clone showed up many times. The CDR3 spells CASSLGSLGQVYGYTF. In nucleotides, the CDR3 is TGTGCCAGCAGCTTAGGTAGTTTAGGGCAGGTCTATGGCTACACCTTC. The chain employs TRBV7-2 and TRBJ1-2; unclear D gene. Germline V gives CDR1 SGHTA, CDR2 FQGNSA. CDR3 size: 16 residues. Between the trimmed V and J ends, which lost 1 base and 4 bases, there was a span of 16 bases. Filled out from reference TRBV7-2 and TRBJ1-2, the complete variable domain reads GAGVSQSPSNKVTEKGKDVELRCDPISGHTALYWYRQSLGQGLEFLIYFQGNSAPDKSGLPSDRFSAERTGGSVSTLTIQRTQQEDSAVYLCASSLGSLGQVYGYTFGSGTRLTVV.

This clone turned up a few times. The CDR3 reads CASSEVGGTEAFF. As DNA, the CDR3 is TGTGCCAGCAGTGAGGTTGGGGGGACTGAAGCTTTCTTT. V and J are TRBV6-1 and TRBJ1-1, with a weak D call TRBD1 (5 bases). CDR1 and CDR2 from the germline V gene are MNHNS and SASEGT. This CDR3 region has 13 residues. V was shortened by 3 bases and J by 5 bases, with 10 bases between the two germline ends.

The chain recombines TRBV10-3 with TRBJ1-1; D ambiguous. CDR3 length equals 9 residues. V was pared by 7 bases and J by 3 bases, with 0 bases between. Germline CDR1 and CDR2: ENHRY and SYGVKD. The DNA of the CDR3 is TGTGCCATCAACACTGAAGCTTTCTTT. It codes for CAINTEAFF.

This clone is medium-sized. The sample holds other DNA sequences that translate to the same CDR3. The genes are TRBV6-4 and TRBJ2-3; no reliable D call. V dropped 4 bases and J dropped 1 base, with 3 bases sitting between them. The CDR3 totals 12 residues. In germline, CDR1 is MRHNA, CDR2 SNTAGT. For the CDR3, the DNA is TGTGCCAGCAGTGGGGGCACAGATACGCAGTATTTT. It translates to CASSGGTDTQYF.

The gene calls are TRBV4-2 and TRBJ2-2; D gene unclear. CDR3 length equals 16 residues. Looked up from germline, CDR1 is LGHNA and CDR2 is YNFKEQ. Trimming cost V 1 base and J 8 bases, with 17 bases left between them. The CDR3: CASSQAKGLEGGELFF. The CDR3 DNA sequence: TGTGCCAGCAGCCAAGCCAAGGGATTAGAAGGAGGGGAGCTGTTTTTT.

This clone was counted between two and nine times. The chain recombines TRBV10-3 with TRBJ1-1, with TRBD1 matching over 8 bases. J was trimmed by 10 bases and V by 6 bases; bases with no gene match: 7. The CDR3 loop spans 12 amino acids. Per germline, CDR1 ENHRY and CDR2 SYGVKD. This CDR3 reads CAISPDRVTAFF. The CDR3, as DNA: TGTGCCATCAGCCCGGACAGGGTAACAGCTTTCTTT.

The V call is TRBV5-4, the J call TRBJ1-1; a weak D match, TRBD1 (5 bases). The ends were cut back, 1 base at V and 1 base at J, with 8 bases in the middle. The germline V gene has CDR1 SGHNT and CDR2 YYREEE (reference sequence). CDR3 length: 14 amino acids. CDR3 region: CASSLPQANTEAFF. CDR3 bases: TGTGCCAGCAGCTTGCCACAGGCGAACACTGAAGCTTTCTTT. The variable domain in full, with the rest retrieved from reference TRBV5-4 and TRBJ1-1, is ETGVTQSPTHLIKTRGQQVTLRCSSQSGHNTVSWYQQALGQGPQFIFQYYREEENGRGNFPPRFSGLQFPNYSSELNVNALELDDSALYLCASSLPQANTEAFFGQGTRLTVV.

The rearrangement uses TRBV9 and TRBJ1-1; D is perhaps TRBD1 (5 bases). Per germline, CDR1 SGDLS and CDR2 YYNGEE. V lost 0 bases and J 4 bases, leaving 10 bases between the germline ends. The CDR3 extends over 14 amino acids. The CDR3 bases are TGTGCCAGCAGCGTAGCGCGGGGGAGCACTGAAGCTTTCTTT. Translation gives CASSVARGSTEAFF.

The rearrangement links TRBV25-1 to TRBJ2-2; a possible D gene is TRBD1 (6 bases). Trimming stripped 4 bases from V and 5 bases from J, with 14 bases between. The germline gives CDR1 MGHDK, CDR2 SYGVNS. This CDR3 is 15 amino acids long. In DNA form, the CDR3 reads TGTGCCAGCAGTGGACTACAGGGATATACCGGGGAGCTGTTTTTT. Residues: CASSGLQGYTGELFF.

The rearrangement joins TRBV7-2 to TRBJ2-3, with TRBD1 as a possible D gene (5 bases). Trimming shortened V by 5 bases and J by 3 bases, and 18 bases separated the two germline ends. The CDR3 length is 16 residues. The germline V gene has CDR1 SGHTA and CDR2 FQGNSA. In DNA form, the CDR3 reads TGTGCCAGCAGCCTCCCGGACGACAGCTTGACAGATACGCAGTATTTT. As protein: CASSLPDDSLTDTQYF.

This sequence joins TRBV6-1 and TRBJ2-7; D is perhaps TRBD2 (6 bases). Germline-derived CDR1 and CDR2 are MNHNS and SASEGT. The CDR3 totals 14 residues. V was shortened by 4 bases and J by 2 bases, with 12 bases between the two germline ends. The DNA for the CDR3 is TGTGCCAGCAGTGTGGGCGGGGTGACCTACGAGCAGTACTTC. Residues: CASSVGGVTYEQYF.

The V call is TRBV28, the J call TRBJ1-5; D is undetermined. V gave up 7 bases and J gave up 1 base, with 14 bases separating them. Germline loops: CDR1 MDHEN, CDR2 SYDVKM. The CDR3 is made up of 15 amino acids. This CDR3 is CASTPYPLSNQPQHF. The CDR3 DNA reads as TGTGCCAGCACCCCGTATCCATTAAGCAATCAGCCCCAGCATTTT.

The J gene is TRBJ2-1, the V gene TRBV5-8, with unresolved D. Trimming took off 0 bases at V and 3 bases at J, with 10 bases between the two ends. The CDR3 sequence is 15 residues long. Germline-derived CDR1 and CDR2 are SGHTS and YDEGEE. CDR3 nucleotide sequence: TGTGCCAGCAGCTTGGATTTGGGGATCTACAATGAGCAGTTCTTC. Protein: CASSLDLGIYNEQFF.

With respect to this clone: A junction boundary mismatches the germline segment, possibly from a read error. V and J are TRBV5-1 and TRBJ2-7; 7 bases line up with TRBD1. Germline V gene lookup returns CDR1 SGHRS and CDR2 YFSETQ. The CDR3 length is 12 residues. This CDR3 is CASSLDRYEQYF. The CDR3 DNA reads TGCGCCAGCAGTTTGGACAGGTACGAGCAGTACTTC. Filled out from reference TRBV5-1 and TRBJ2-7, the complete variable domain reads KAGVTQTPRYLIKTRGQQVTLSCSPISGHRSVSWYQQTPGQGLQFLFEYFSETQRNKGNFPGRFSGRQFSNSRSEMNVSTLELGDSALYLCASSLDRYEQYFGPGTRLTVT.

The V gene is TRBV5-1, the J gene TRBJ2-3; tentatively, D is TRBD2 (5 bases). Trimming left V 4 bases short and J 0 bases short, with 6 bases between. There are 13 residues in the CDR3. Germline CDR1 SGHRS, CDR2 YFSETQ. The CDR3 protein is CASSDYSTDTQYF. The CDR3 DNA reads as TGCGCCAGCAGCGACTATAGCACAGATACGCAGTATTTT.

This clone has a count of ten or more. The genes are TRBV2 and TRBJ1-1; 9 bases are a match to TRBD1. Per germline, CDR1 SNHLY and CDR2 FYNNEI. The CDR3 extends over 14 amino acids. Trimming cost V 7 bases and J 10 bases; bases outside gene matches: 13. The CDR3 reads CASNIGPGQGSAFF. In nucleotides, the CDR3 is TGTGCCAGCAATATTGGCCCGGGACAGGGATCAGCTTTCTTT. Filled out from reference TRBV2 and TRBJ1-1, the complete variable domain reads EPEVTQTPSHQVTQMGQEVILRCVPISNHLYFYWYRQILGQKVEFLVSFYNNEISEKSEIFDDQFSVERPDGSNFTLKIRSTKLEDSAMYFCASNIGPGQGSAFFGQGTRLTVV.